Below, 9 T cell receptor beta chains from the same sample are listed, as sequenced in a study of T cell responses to AZD1222 COVID-19 vaccine. Sequencing used immunoSEQ multiplex PCR; TCRdb keeps in-frame clones, though not all of them. The repertoire includes 120,000 to 150,000 clones, more than 85% of them detected once, and about 3% sits in the top ten. The sequenced sample was peripheral blood, obtained on day 0 of AZD1222 vaccination. The receptors derive from an adult in good health.

This clone was seen only once. V usage is TRBV12-5 and J usage is TRBJ2-7, with D maybe TRBD1 (6 bases). Per germline, CDR1 LGHNT and CDR2 FRNRAP. V was shortened by 0 bases and J by 2 bases, with 14 bases between the two germline ends. The CDR3 has 16 amino acids. The CDR3, as DNA: TGTGCTAGTGGTTTGGTAAAGGACAGATTGACCTACGAGCAGTACTTC. Protein: CASGLVKDRLTYEQYF.

The rearrangement uses TRBV11-2 and TRBJ1-2; 9 positions match TRBD1. This CDR3 region has 14 residues. V lost 5 bases and J lost 2; bases outside the gene matches: 3. Per the germline V gene, CDR1 is SGHAT and CDR2 is FQNNGV. The CDR3 sequence: CASSPGQGNYGYTF. CDR3 DNA: TGTGCCAGCAGCCCTGGACAGGGGAACTATGGCTACACCTTC.

This chain links TRBV4-3 with TRBJ2-7; 10 positions match TRBD1. CDR1 and CDR2 from the germline V gene are LGHNA and YSLEER. After removal of 6 bases from V and 4 bases from J, the junction contained 6 bases not matched to a gene. The CDR3 covers 14 residues. CDR3 coding DNA: TGCGCCAGCAGTTCCGGGACAGGGGTGTACGAGCAGTACTTC. Its protein product is CASSSGTGVYEQYF.

This chain uses TRBV6-4 with TRBJ1-5; D remains ambiguous. The CDR3 totals 13 residues. Between the trimmed V and J ends, which lost 3 bases and 0 bases, there was a span of 3 bases. Looked up from germline, CDR1 is MRHNA and CDR2 is SNTAGT. CDR3 coding DNA: TGTGCCAGCAGTGAATATAGCAATCAGCCCCAGCATTTT. Translation gives CASSEYSNQPQHF.

The V call is TRBV28, the J call TRBJ1-4; 9 bases map to TRBD1. Germline CDR1 MDHEN, CDR2 SYDVKM. This CDR3 contains 14 residues. The trim removed 6 bases at V and 7 bases at J, leaving 6 bases unmatched. In nucleotides, the CDR3 is TGTGCCAGCAGCCCGGGACAGGGATTTGAAAAACTGTTTTTT. It yields the protein CASSPGQGFEKLFF.

The chain links TRBV6-5 to TRBJ1-3; D is perhaps TRBD1 (5 bases). V dropped 0 bases and J dropped 2 bases, with 8 bases sitting between them. The germline CDR1 and CDR2 sequences are MNHEY and SVGAGI. The CDR3 covers 15 residues. CDR3 sequence (DNA): TGTGCCAGCAGTTACTCCGGGGCGGCTGGAAACACCATATATTTT. This gives the protein CASSYSGAAGNTIYF.

V and J are TRBV5-1 and TRBJ2-5; 8 nucleotides match TRBD2. Germline V CDR1 and CDR2: SGHRS, YFSETQ. J lost 3 bases, V lost 1 base, and 8 bases had no gene match. This CDR3 has 16 amino acids. CDR3 loop: CASSLSPSGSKETQYF. The CDR3 DNA reads as TGCGCCAGCAGCTTGTCGCCCAGCGGGAGTAAAGAGACCCAGTACTTC.

The chain links TRBV28 to TRBJ1-6; D remains unclear. Trimming cost V 3 bases and J 5 bases, with 14 bases left between them. CDR1 is MDHEN and CDR2 is SYDVKM in the germline V gene. This CDR3 spans 16 amino acids. For the CDR3, the DNA is TGTGCCAGCAGTTTCGCTGCAGGCACCAATAATTCACCCCTCCACTTT. Translated, it gives CASSFAAGTNNSPLHF.

The chain couples TRBV6-5 to TRBJ2-7; D is undetermined. Between the trimmed V and J ends, which lost 6 bases and 5 bases, there was a span of 14 bases. The germline V gene has CDR1 MNHEY and CDR2 SVGAGI. CDR3 length: 13 amino acids. The chain's CDR3 is CASSLVRFDEQYF. CDR3 nucleotides: TGTGCCAGCAGCCTCGTGAGGTTTGACGAGCAGTACTTC.